These 26 T cell receptor beta chains originate from one sample sequenced in a study of OX40 agonist ivuxolimab in advanced cancers. Produced via immunoSEQ multiplex PCR; TCRdb's table is partial and in-frame only. This table has nearly 25,000 clones, 60% to 80% appearing once. Sequences were derived from CD4+ or CD8+ T cells sorted from blood, sampled in a trial of the OX40 agonist ivuxolimab. The origin of the receptors is an adult with an advanced solid tumor such as melanoma, head and neck, liver or kidney cancer.

Notes on this clone: The identical CDR3 is also encoded by other nucleotide sequences in the sample. V usage is TRBV14 and J usage is TRBJ2-7; 7 nucleotides line up with TRBD2. CDR1 is SGHDN, CDR2 FVKESK, per germline. The CDR3 has 17 amino acids. With 3 bases clipped from V and 2 bases from J, the junction kept 13 bases outside the gene matches. The CDR3 loop reads CASSQQGRGTLTYEQYF. The DNA of the CDR3 is TGTGCCAGCAGCCAGCAAGGGCGGGGGACGCTGACCTACGAGCAGTACTTC.

The CDR3 DNA reads as TGTGCCAGTAGCTATGGGGGGGTCCAGAGCAATCAGCCCCAGCATTTT. As protein: CASSYGGVQSNQPQHF. This sequence joins TRBV19 and TRBJ1-5, with D tentatively TRBD1 (5 bases). With 6 bases removed from V and 1 base from J, the gap between germline ends came to 16 bases. The CDR3 has 16 residues. The germline V gene encodes CDR1 LNHDA and CDR2 SQIVND (reference sequence). Together with reference TRBV19 and TRBJ1-5, the CDR3 gives the full variable domain: DGGITQSPKYLFRKEGQNVTLSCEQNLNHDAMYWYRQDPGQGLRLIYYSQIVNDFQKGDIAEGYSVSREKKESFPLTVTSAQKNPTAFYLCASSYGGVQSNQPQHFGDGTRLSIL.

This chain joins TRBV4-2 and TRBJ2-7; 7 nucleotides line up with TRBD2. V dropped 4 bases and J dropped 4; count of bases not matched to a gene: 10. Germline-derived CDR1 and CDR2 are LGHNA and YNFKEQ. The CDR3 is 15 residues long. The CDR3 spells CASSLQALAVYEQYF. The CDR3 nucleotides are TGTGCCAGCAGCCTGCAGGCGCTAGCGGTGTACGAGCAGTACTTC.

The chain couples TRBV19 to TRBJ2-5; possibly TRBD2 for D (7 bases). Trimming removed 11 bases at V and 2 bases at J, with 15 bases between. The CDR3 has 13 residues. The germline V gene encodes CDR1 LNHDA and CDR2 SQIVND (reference sequence). Here the CDR3 DNA reads TGTGCCTCCTCGGGGGGCCGTCAAGAGACCCAGTACTTC. This encodes CASSGGRQETQYF.

The chain uses TRBV10-3 and TRBJ1-2, with a possible D match to TRBD1 (5 bases). Germline V gives CDR1 ENHRY, CDR2 SYGVKD. The CDR3 totals 17 residues. Trimming took off 6 bases at V and 0 bases at J, with 20 bases between the two ends. CDR3: CAIRSVEGPGANYGYTF. CDR3 sequence (DNA): TGTGCCATCAGATCCGTTGAGGGGCCCGGCGCTAACTATGGCTACACCTTC.

The chain is built from TRBV7-8 and TRBJ2-5; tentatively, D is TRBD1 or TRBD2 (5 bases each). V shed 4 bases and J shed 11 bases, with 20 bases lying between them. Per the germline V gene, CDR1 is SGHVS and CDR2 is FQNEAQ. The CDR3 consists of 14 residues. Here the CDR3 DNA reads TGTGCCAGCAGCTCGCGAGCCGGGCGAGGGGAGCAGTACTTC. Translating it yields CASSSRAGRGEQYF.

The chain recombines TRBV6-5 with TRBJ2-2, with 7 bases matching TRBD1. Germline V gene data show CDR1 as MNHEY and CDR2 as SVGAGI. The CDR3 consists of 15 residues. Trimming took 5 bases from V and 1 from J; bases not matched to a gene: 4. In DNA, the CDR3 is TGTGCCAGCAGTAAACGGACAGGGAACACCGGGGAGCTGTTTTTT. Amino acid sequence: CASSKRTGNTGELFF.

CDR3 nucleotide sequence: TGCAGCGTTGAAACAGGCGACTATAGCACCGGGGAGCTGTTTTTT. Translated, it gives CSVETGDYSTGELFF. The chain links TRBV29-1 to TRBJ2-2, with D possibly called TRBD1 or TRBD2 (5 bases each). This CDR3 spans 15 amino acids. The germline V gene encodes CDR1 SQVTM and CDR2 ANQGSEA. The V gene lost 2 bases and the J gene lost 4 bases, with 14 bases spanning the gap.

The V gene is TRBV6-5, the J gene TRBJ2-6; TRBD1 might be the D (5 bases). V lost 6 bases, J lost 4 bases, and 13 bases lay in between. CDR1 is MNHEY, CDR2 SVGAGI, per germline. The CDR3 runs to 15 residues. DNA for the CDR3: TGTGCCAGCAGCCTCCAGACAGACGGGGCCAACGTCCTGACTTTC. It is translated as CASSLQTDGANVLTF.

The chain joins TRBV5-1 to TRBJ2-5; D is unclear. CDR3 length: 11 residues. CDR1 SGHRS and CDR2 YFSETQ come from the germline V gene. Trimming removed 0 bases at V and 5 bases at J, with 2 bases between. CDR3 DNA: TGCGCCAGCAGCTTGGTGGAGACCCAGTACTTC. As protein: CASSLVETQYF.

The V and J genes are TRBV6-6 and TRBJ2-5; D unresolved. Germline V gives CDR1 MNHNY, CDR2 SVGAGI (reference sequence). The V gene lost 5 bases and the J gene lost 2 bases, with 6 bases spanning the gap. The length of the CDR3 is 12 residues. CDR3 nucleotide sequence: TGTGCCAGCAGTGTCCTTCAAGAGACCCAGTACTTC. Translated, it gives CASSVLQETQYF.

The V gene is TRBV10-3, the J gene TRBJ2-6; 7 bases are a match to TRBD1. The trim removed 0 bases at V and 0 bases at J, leaving 5 bases unmatched. In germline, CDR1 is ENHRY, CDR2 SYGVKD. The CDR3 covers 18 residues. CDR3 region: CAISESGQTLSGANVLTF. CDR3 in DNA: TGTGCCATCAGTGAGTCGGGACAGACTCTCTCTGGGGCCAACGTCCTGACTTTC.

The chain recombines TRBV7-2 with TRBJ2-1, with 10 bases matching TRBD2. Germline V gene lookup returns CDR1 SGHTA and CDR2 FQGNSA. The CDR3 contains 17 residues. Trimming removed 4 bases from V and 9 bases from J; junction bases left unmatched: 15. CDR3 DNA sequence: TGTGCCAGCAGCTCTATAGCGGGAGGACCCCGAGGGGTTGAGCAGTTCTTC. It codes for CASSSIAGGPRGVEQFF.

The table lists this clone with a count of one. CDR3 in amino acids: CASSPRTRPGAGELFF. The CDR3 coding sequence is TGTGCCAGCAGCCCGCGGACTAGGCCGGGCGCCGGGGAGCTGTTTTTT. This chain connects TRBV7-2 to TRBJ2-2; 7 bases line up with TRBD2. Germline trimming cut 5 bases from V and 6 bases from J; bases unmatched to any gene: 12. The germline V gene has CDR1 SGHTA and CDR2 FQGNSA. The CDR3 sequence is 16 residues long.

The chain is built from TRBV18 and TRBJ2-5, with D tentatively TRBD1 (5 bases). Judging by the DNA end, TRBJ2-7 fits better; the J call may be wrong. The germline V gene has CDR1 KGHSH and CDR2 LQKENI. The CDR3 is made up of 15 amino acids. The CDR3 loop reads CASSPRTLPSYEQYF. For the CDR3, the DNA is TGTGCCAGCTCCCCTCGGACACTACCCTCCTACGAGCAGTACTTC.

The sample holds a few counts of this clone. The V call is TRBV28, the J call TRBJ1-6, with D perhaps TRBD1 (6 bases). With 2 bases removed from V and 10 bases from J, the gap between germline ends came to 12 bases. The CDR3 contains 14 residues. CDR1 and CDR2 from the germline V gene are MDHEN and SYDVKM. CDR3 loop: CASSLPDRISPLHF. The DNA of the CDR3 is TGTGCCAGCAGTTTACCTGACAGGATCTCACCCCTCCACTTT.

The CDR3, as DNA: TGTGCCAGCAGCTATCTTTGGGGGTCCTACAATGAGCAGTTCTTC. As protein: CASSYLWGSYNEQFF. V is TRBV7-3 and J is TRBJ2-1; D might be TRBD1 or TRBD2, each matching 5 bases. CDR1 and CDR2 (germline): SGHTA, FQGTGA. Trimming stripped 4 bases from V and 1 base from J, with 11 bases between. The CDR3 consists of 15 residues.

V and J are TRBV5-6 and TRBJ1-1; 12 nucleotides match TRBD1. The CDR3 runs to 15 residues. V lost 4 bases to trimming and J lost 6 bases; unmatched junction nucleotides: 7. Germline-derived CDR1 and CDR2 are SGHDT and YYEEEE. The CDR3 spells CASSPGTGGLAEAFF. The CDR3 DNA reads TGTGCCAGCAGCCCGGGGACAGGGGGCCTCGCTGAAGCTTTCTTT. The full variable domain, rest sourced from reference TRBV5-6 and TRBJ1-1, is DAGVTQSPTHLIKTRGQQVTLRCSPKSGHDTVSWYQQALGQGPQFIFQYYEEEERQRGNFPDRFSGHQFPNYSSELNVNALLLGDSALYLCASSPGTGGLAEAFFGQGTRLTVV.

This clone was recorded once. The chain has TRBV5-1 and TRBJ2-2, with TRBD1 matching over 8 bases. In germline, CDR1 is SGHRS, CDR2 YFSETQ. V lost 2 bases to trimming and J lost 4 bases; unmatched junction nucleotides: 4. CDR3 length: 15 residues. The CDR3 here is CASSLTTGGTGELFF. As DNA, the CDR3 is TGCGCCAGCAGCTTAACAACAGGGGGCACCGGGGAGCTGTTTTTT.

This chain connects TRBV15 to TRBJ2-7, with D perhaps being TRBD1 or TRBD2 (5 bases each). This CDR3 region has 14 residues. The germline V and J ends were trimmed by 0 bases and 7 bases, with 13 bases remaining between them. Germline V lookup: CDR1 LNHNV, CDR2 YYDKDF (reference sequence). DNA for the CDR3: TGTGCCACCAGCAGAGACAGGGAGTCCTTGGAGCAGTACTTC. It is translated as CATSRDRESLEQYF. Full variable domain (remainder filled in from reference TRBV15 and TRBJ2-7): DAMVIQNPRYQVTQFGKPVTLSCSQTLNHNVMYWYQQKSSQAPKLLFHYYDKDFNNEADTPDNFQSRRPNTSFCFLDIRSPGLGDTAMYLCATSRDRESLEQYFGPGTRLTVT.

The J gene is TRBJ1-1, the V gene TRBV19; D is possibly TRBD1 (5 bases). Germline V gene data show CDR1 as LNHDA and CDR2 as SQIVND (reference sequence). The CDR3 has 14 residues. Trimming stripped 5 bases from V and 4 bases from J, with 14 bases between. The CDR3 DNA reads as TGTGCCAGTAGTCCGGGACGCAGGCGCACTGAAGCTTTCTTT. It codes for CASSPGRRRTEAFF.

The rearrangement joins TRBV6-1 to TRBJ1-1, with D possibly being TRBD1 (5 bases). Germline V lookup: CDR1 MNHNS, CDR2 SASEGT. The length of the CDR3 is 15 residues. The V and J ends lost 7 bases and 4 bases respectively, with 19 bases between them. The CDR3 region is CASTPPWLGGTEAFF. The CDR3 DNA reads TGTGCCAGCACCCCGCCTTGGCTTGGGGGCACTGAAGCTTTCTTT.

This chain connects TRBV9 to TRBJ2-5; a possible D gene is TRBD2 (6 bases). Trimming removed 0 bases at V and 6 bases at J, with 9 bases between. This CDR3 contains 13 residues. Germline CDR1 SGDLS, CDR2 YYNGEE. The CDR3 spells CASSVDGGKTQYF. In DNA, the CDR3 is TGTGCCAGCAGCGTAGACGGGGGAAAGACCCAGTACTTC. Filled out from reference TRBV9 and TRBJ2-5, the complete variable domain reads DSGVTQTPKHLITATGQRVTLRCSPRSGDLSVYWYQQSLDQGLQFLIQYYNGEERAKGNILERFSAQQFPDLHSELNLSSLELGDSALYFCASSVDGGKTQYFGPGTRLLVL.

The CDR3 DNA follows: TGTGCCAGCAGCTCCCGGACTAGCGGCGAGCAGTACTTC. Its translation: CASSSRTSGEQYF. The rearrangement links TRBV11-3 to TRBJ2-5; 10 positions agree with TRBD2. The end of the DNA is better explained by TRBJ2-7, so the J call may be wrong. The CDR3 length is 13 residues. Germline V gene data show CDR1 as SGHNT and CDR2 as YENEEA.

CDR3 amino acids: CASSFPTMSPLHF. Written as DNA, the CDR3 is TGTGCCAGCAGCTTCCCGACAATGTCACCCCTCCACTTT. V usage is TRBV7-2 and J usage is TRBJ1-6, with D uncertain. The germline CDR1 and CDR2 sequences are SGHTA and FQGNSA. The CDR3 sequence is 13 residues long. V gave up 3 bases and J gave up 10 bases, with 10 bases separating them.

The J gene is TRBJ1-6, the V gene TRBV28, with D unclear. The CDR3 contains 12 residues. Germline V CDR1 and CDR2: MDHEN, SYDVKM. V lost 5 bases, J lost 8 bases, and 7 bases lay in between. The CDR3 sequence: CASSLLHSPLHF. For the CDR3, the DNA is TGTGCCAGCAGTCTACTACATTCACCCCTCCACTTT.